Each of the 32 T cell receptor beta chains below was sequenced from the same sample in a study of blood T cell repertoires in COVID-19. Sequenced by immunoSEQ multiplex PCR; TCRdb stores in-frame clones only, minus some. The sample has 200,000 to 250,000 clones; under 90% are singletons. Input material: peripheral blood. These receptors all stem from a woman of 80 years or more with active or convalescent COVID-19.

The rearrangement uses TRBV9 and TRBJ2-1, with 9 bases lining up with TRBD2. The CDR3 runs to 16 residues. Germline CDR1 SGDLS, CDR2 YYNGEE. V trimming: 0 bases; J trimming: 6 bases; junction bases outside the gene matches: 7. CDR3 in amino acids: CASSVVTGAGGNEQFF. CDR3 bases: TGTGCCAGCAGCGTAGTCACGGGAGCGGGGGGCAATGAGCAGTTCTTC. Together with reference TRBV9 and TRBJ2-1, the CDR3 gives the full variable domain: DSGVTQTPKHLITATGQRVTLRCSPRSGDLSVYWYQQSLDQGLQFLIQYYNGEERAKGNILERFSAQQFPDLHSELNLSSLELGDSALYFCASSVVTGAGGNEQFFGPGTRLTVL.

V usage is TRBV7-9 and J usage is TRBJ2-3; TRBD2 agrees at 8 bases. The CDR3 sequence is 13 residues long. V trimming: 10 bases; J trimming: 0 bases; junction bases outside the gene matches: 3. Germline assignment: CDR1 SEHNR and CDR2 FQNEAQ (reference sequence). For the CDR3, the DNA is TGTGCCACCCTAGCGGGTAGCACAGATACGCAGTATTTT. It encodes CATLAGSTDTQYF.

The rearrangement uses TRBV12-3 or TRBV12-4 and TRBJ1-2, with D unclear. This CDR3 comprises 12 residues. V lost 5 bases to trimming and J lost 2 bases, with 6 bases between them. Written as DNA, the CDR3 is TGTGCCAGCAGTCCGGAGAACTATGGCTACACCTTC. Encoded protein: CASSPENYGYTF.

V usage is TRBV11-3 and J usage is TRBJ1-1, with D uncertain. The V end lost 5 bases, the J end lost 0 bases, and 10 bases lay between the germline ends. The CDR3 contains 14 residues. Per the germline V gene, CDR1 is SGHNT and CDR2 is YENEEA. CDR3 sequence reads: CASSREIMNTEAFF. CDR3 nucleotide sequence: TGTGCCAGCAGCCGGGAGATAATGAACACTGAAGCTTTCTTT.

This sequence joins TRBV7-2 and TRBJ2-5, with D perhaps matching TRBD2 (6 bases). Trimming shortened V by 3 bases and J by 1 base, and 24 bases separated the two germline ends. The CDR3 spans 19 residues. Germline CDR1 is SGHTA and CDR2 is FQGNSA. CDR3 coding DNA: TGTGCCAGCAGCTTTGAAATTACCTTAACGGGAGACTCCCAAGAGACCCAGTACTTC. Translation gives CASSFEITLTGDSQETQYF.

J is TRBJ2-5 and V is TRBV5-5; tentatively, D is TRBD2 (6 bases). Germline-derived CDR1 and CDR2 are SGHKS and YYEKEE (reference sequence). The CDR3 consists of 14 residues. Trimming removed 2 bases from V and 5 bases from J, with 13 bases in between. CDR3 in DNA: TGTGCCAGCAGCTTAGCCGGGGGACTGGAGACCCAGTACTTC. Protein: CASSLAGGLETQYF.

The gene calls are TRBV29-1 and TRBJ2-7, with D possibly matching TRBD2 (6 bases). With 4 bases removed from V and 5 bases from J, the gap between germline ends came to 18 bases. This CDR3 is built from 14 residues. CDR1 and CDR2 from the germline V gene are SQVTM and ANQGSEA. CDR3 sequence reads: CSVAGPRGDDEQYF. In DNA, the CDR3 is TGCAGCGTTGCGGGCCCGCGCGGGGACGACGAGCAGTACTTC.

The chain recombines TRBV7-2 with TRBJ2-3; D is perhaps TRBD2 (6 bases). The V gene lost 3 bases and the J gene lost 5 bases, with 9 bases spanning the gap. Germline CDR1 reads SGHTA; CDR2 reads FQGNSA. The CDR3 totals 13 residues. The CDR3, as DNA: TGTGCCAGCAGCTTGCGGGAAGGAGATACGCAGTATTTT. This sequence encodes CASSLREGDTQYF.

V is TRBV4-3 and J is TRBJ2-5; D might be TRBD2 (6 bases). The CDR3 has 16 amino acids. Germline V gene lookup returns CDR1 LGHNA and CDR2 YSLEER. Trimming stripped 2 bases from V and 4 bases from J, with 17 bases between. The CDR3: CASSQSFGGAGETQYF. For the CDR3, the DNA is TGCGCCAGCAGCCAATCCTTCGGCGGGGCGGGAGAGACCCAGTACTTC.

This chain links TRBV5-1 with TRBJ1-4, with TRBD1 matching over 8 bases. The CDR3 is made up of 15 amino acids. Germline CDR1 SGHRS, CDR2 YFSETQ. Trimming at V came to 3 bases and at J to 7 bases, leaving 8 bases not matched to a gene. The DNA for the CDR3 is TGCGCCAGCAGCTCCCAGGGACAGGCGGGTGAAAAACTGTTTTTT. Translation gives CASSSQGQAGEKLFF.

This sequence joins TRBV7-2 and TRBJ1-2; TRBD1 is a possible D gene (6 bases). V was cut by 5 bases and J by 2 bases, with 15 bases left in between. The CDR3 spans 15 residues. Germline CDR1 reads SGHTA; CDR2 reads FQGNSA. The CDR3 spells CASSPQSGANYGYTF. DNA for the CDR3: TGTGCCAGCAGCCCCCAGTCAGGGGCCAACTATGGCTACACCTTC.

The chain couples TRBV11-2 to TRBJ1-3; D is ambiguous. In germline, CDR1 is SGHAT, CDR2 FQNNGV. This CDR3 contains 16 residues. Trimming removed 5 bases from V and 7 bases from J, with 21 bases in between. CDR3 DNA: TGTGCCAGCAGCCCAGCTAGCCCCGGGTTCAGGAACACCATATATTTT. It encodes CASSPASPGFRNTIYF. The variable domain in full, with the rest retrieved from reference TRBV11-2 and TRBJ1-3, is EAGVAQSPRYKIIEKRQSVAFWCNPISGHATLYWYQQILGQGPKLLIQFQNNGVVDDSQLPKDRFSAERLKGVDSTLKIQPAKLEDSAVYLCASSPASPGFRNTIYFGEGSWLTVV.

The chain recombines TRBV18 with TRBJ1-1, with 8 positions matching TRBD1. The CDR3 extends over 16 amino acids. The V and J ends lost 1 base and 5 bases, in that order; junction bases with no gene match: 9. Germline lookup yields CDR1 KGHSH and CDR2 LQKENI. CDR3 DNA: TGTGCCAGCTCACCACAAGGCCAGGGGGCAAGAACTGAAGCTTTCTTT. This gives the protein CASSPQGQGARTEAFF.

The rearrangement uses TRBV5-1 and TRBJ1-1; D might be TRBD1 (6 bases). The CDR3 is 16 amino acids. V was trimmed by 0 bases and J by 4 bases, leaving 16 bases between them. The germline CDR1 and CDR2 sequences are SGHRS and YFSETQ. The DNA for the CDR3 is TGCGCCAGCAGCTTGGCGTTCGTTGGGGGGGCCACTGAAGCTTTCTTT. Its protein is CASSLAFVGGATEAFF.

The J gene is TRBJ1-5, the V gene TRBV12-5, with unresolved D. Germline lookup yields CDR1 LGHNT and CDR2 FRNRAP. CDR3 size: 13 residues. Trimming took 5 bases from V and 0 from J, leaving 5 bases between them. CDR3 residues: CASGLNSNQPQHF. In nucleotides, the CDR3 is TGTGCTAGTGGTCTAAATAGCAATCAGCCCCAGCATTTT.

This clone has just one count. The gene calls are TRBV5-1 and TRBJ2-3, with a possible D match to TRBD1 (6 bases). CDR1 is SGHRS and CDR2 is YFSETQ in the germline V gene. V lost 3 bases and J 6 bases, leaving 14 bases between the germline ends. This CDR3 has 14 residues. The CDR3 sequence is CASSSTTGWDTQYF. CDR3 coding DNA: TGCGCCAGCAGCTCAACGACAGGTTGGGATACGCAGTATTTT. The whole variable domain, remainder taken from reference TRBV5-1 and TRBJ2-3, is KAGVTQTPRYLIKTRGQQVTLSCSPISGHRSVSWYQQTPGQGLQFLFEYFSETQRNKGNFPGRFSGRQFSNSRSEMNVSTLELGDSALYLCASSSTTGWDTQYFGPGTRLTVL.

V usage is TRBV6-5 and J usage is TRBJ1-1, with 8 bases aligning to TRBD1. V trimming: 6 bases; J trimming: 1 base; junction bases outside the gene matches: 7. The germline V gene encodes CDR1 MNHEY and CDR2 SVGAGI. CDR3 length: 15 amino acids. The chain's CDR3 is CASRKTGTGNTEAFF. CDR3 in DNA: TGTGCCAGCAGGAAAACCGGGACAGGGAACACTGAAGCTTTCTTT.

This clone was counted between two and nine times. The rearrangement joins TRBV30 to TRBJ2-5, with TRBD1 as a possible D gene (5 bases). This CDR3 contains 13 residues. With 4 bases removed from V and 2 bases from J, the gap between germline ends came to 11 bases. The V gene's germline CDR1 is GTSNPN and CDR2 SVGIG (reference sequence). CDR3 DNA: TGTGCCTGGACTCCGGACATGCAAGAGACCCAGTACTTC. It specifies CAWTPDMQETQYF.

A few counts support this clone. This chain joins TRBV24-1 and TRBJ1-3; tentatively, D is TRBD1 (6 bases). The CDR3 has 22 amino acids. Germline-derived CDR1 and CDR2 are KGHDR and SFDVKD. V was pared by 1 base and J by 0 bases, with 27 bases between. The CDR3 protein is CATSDLRPHRASLAFSGNTIYF. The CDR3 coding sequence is TGTGCCACCAGTGATTTAAGGCCCCACAGGGCCAGTTTGGCCTTCTCTGGAAACACCATATATTTT.

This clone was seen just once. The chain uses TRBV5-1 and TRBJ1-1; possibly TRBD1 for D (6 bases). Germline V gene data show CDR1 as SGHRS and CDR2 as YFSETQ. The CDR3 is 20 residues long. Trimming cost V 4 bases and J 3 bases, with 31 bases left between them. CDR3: CASSPSSVQGRVMKDTEAFF. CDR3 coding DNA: TGCGCCAGCAGCCCATCTTCTGTACAGGGTCGAGTTATGAAGGACACTGAAGCTTTCTTT. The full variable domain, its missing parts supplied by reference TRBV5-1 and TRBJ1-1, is KAGVTQTPRYLIKTRGQQVTLSCSPISGHRSVSWYQQTPGQGLQFLFEYFSETQRNKGNFPGRFSGRQFSNSRSEMNVSTLELGDSALYLCASSPSSVQGRVMKDTEAFFGQGTRLTVV.

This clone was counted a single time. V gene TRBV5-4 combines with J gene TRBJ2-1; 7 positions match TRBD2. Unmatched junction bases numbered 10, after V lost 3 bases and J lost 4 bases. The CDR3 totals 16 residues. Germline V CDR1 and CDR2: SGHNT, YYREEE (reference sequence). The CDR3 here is CASSSSSGRKYNEQFF. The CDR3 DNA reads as TGTGCCAGCAGCTCCAGTTCCGGGAGGAAGTACAATGAGCAGTTCTTC. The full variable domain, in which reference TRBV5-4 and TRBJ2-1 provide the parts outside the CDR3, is ETGVTQSPTHLIKTRGQQVTLRCSSQSGHNTVSWYQQALGQGPQFIFQYYREEENGRGNFPPRFSGLQFPNYSSELNVNALELDDSALYLCASSSSSGRKYNEQFFGPGTRLTVL.

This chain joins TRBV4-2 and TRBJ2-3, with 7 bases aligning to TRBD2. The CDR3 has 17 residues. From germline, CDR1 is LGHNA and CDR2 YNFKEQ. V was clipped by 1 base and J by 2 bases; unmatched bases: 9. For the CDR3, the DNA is TGTGCCAGCAGCCAAGCCCAGGCTAGCGGCAACACAGATACGCAGTATTTT. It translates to CASSQAQASGNTDTQYF.

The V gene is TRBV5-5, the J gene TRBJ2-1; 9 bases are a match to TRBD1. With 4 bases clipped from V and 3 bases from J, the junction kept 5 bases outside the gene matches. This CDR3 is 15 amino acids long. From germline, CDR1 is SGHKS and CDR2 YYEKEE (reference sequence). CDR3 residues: CASSRPDRGYNEQFF. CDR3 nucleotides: TGTGCCAGCAGCAGACCGGACAGGGGCTACAATGAGCAGTTCTTC.

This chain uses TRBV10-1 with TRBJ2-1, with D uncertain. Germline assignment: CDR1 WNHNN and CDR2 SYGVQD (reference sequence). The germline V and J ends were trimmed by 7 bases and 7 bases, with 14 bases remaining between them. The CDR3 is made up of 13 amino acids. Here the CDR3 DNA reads TGCGCCAGCACCCCACCGCTATGGAATGAGCAGTTCTTC. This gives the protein CASTPPLWNEQFF.

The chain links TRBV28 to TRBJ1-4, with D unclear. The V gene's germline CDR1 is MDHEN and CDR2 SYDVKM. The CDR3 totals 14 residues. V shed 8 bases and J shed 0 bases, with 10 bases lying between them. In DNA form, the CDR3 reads TGTGCCAGCGAGGAGGGAACAACTAATGAAAAACTGTTTTTT. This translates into CASEEGTTNEKLFF. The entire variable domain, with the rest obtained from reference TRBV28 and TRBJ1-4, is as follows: DVKVTQSSRYLVKRTGEKVFLECVQDMDHENMFWYRQDPGLGLRLIYFSYDVKMKEKGDIPEGYSVSREKKERFSLILESASTNQTSMYLCASEEGTTNEKLFFGSGTQLSVL.

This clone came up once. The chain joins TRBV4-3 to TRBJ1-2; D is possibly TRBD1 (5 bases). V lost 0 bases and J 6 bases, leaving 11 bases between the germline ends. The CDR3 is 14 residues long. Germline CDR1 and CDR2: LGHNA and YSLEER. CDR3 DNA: TGCGCCAGCAGCCAAGAAGTAGGAGGGGATGGCTACACCTTC. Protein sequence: CASSQEVGGDGYTF.

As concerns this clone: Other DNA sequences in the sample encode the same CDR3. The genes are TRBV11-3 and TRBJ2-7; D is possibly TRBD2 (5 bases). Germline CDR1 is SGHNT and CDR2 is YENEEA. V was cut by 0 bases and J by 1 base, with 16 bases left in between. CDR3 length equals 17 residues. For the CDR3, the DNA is TGTGCCAGCAGCTTAGATGCGGGTATTTCGGGTTCCTACGAGCAGTACTTC. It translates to CASSLDAGISGSYEQYF.

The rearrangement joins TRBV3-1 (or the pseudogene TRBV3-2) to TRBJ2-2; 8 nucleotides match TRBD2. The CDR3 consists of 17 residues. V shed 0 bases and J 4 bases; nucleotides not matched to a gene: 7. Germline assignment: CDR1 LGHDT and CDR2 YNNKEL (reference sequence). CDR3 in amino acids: CASSQDKTGGSTGELFF. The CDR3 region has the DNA TGTGCCAGCAGCCAAGATAAAACGGGAGGGAGCACCGGGGAGCTGTTTTTT.

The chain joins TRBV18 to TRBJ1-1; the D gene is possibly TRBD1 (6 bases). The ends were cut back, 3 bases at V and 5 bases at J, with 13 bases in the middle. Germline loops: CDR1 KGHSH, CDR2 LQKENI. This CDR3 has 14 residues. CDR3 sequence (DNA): TGTGCCAGCTCACCCCGGGGGGGCCGAACTGAAGCTTTCTTT. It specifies CASSPRGGRTEAFF.

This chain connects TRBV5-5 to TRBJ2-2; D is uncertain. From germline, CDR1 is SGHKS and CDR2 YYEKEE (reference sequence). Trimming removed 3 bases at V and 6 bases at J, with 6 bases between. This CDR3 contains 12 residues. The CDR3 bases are TGTGCCAGCAGCTCCCGGGCCGGGGAGCTGTTTTTT. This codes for CASSSRAGELFF.

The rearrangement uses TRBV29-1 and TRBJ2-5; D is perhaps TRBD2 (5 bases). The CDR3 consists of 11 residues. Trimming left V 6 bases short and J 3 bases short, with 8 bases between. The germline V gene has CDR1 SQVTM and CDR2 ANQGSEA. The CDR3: CSVASKETQYF. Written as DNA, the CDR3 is TGCAGCGTGGCTAGCAAAGAGACCCAGTACTTC.

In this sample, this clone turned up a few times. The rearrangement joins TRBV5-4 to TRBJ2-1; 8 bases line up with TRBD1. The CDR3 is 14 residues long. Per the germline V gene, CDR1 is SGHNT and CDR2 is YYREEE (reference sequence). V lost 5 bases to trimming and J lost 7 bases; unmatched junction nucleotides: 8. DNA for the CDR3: TGTGCCAGCAGACGAGACAGGGGTTGGAATGAGCAGTTCTTC. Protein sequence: CASRRDRGWNEQFF.